This T cell receptor beta chain was recorded in a study of blood T cell repertoires in COVID-19. Study-wide context: PBMCs, B-cell-depleted T cells, or T cells provided the cDNA or gDNA that made up the material.

Per germline, CDR1 SGDLS and CDR2 YYNGEE. V gave up 10 bases and J gave up 4 bases; unmatched junction bases: 12. This CDR3 contains 15 residues. As processed by the authors: Cell counts per sample came from amplifying reference gene primers. Clones were sequenced by immunoSEQ multiplex PCR, and TCRdb holds only the in-frame ones, with some missing. D and trimming come from the DNA, and the V and J calls and clone size come from that table. Among 100,000 to 150,000 clones, about 89% were seen once, and the ten largest hold around 10%. During active infection, Seattle patients enrolled and were then monitored through disease.

The sequence was obtained from a woman aged 70-85 years with COVID-19, enrolled during active disease. V gene TRBV9 combines with J gene TRBJ1-3, with 9 positions matching TRBD1. The specimen was peripheral blood. CDR3 nucleotide sequence: TGTGCCTCACTTGATGACAGGGGGACGGGAAACACCATATATTTT. Translating gives CASLDDRGTGNTIYF.